The sequence of this T cell receptor beta chain was determined in a study of human T cells and chemical hapten exposure. Ten or more counts support this clonotype. Its matching antigen is unknown. The sample's time point: patch test 2, 6 weeks after DPC sensitization. Treatment indicated: therapeutic diphenylcyclopropenone sensitization with weekly scalp DPC. Source study methods: Sampled TCR counts reached a median of roughly 100,000 per sample, with values ranging from roughly 20,000 to 700,000. TCRdb analysed the RACE reads with MiXCR anew, one entry per CDR3 protein. TCRdb assigned the V and J calls; the authors' analysis was not used. The table has some 89,000 distinct CDR3 sequences, roughly a tenth seen once. Trimming took off 0 bases at V and 0 bases at J, with 9 bases between the two ends. The CDR3 runs 15 residues. Germline V gene lookup returns CDR1 SGHDN and CDR2 FVKESK. Study outcomes and limitations: Expanded TCRs grouped into significantly more large CDR3 similarity clusters than controls produced.

This sample comprised whole blood, obtained in connection with sensitization to the hapten diphenylcyclopropenone (DPC). The chain combines TRBV14 with TRBJ2-7; D not certain. This receptor was taken from a woman in her thirties with alopecia areata. Some clones in this sample may be carry-over from other donors' samples. Here the CDR3 reads CASSQDSLSSYEQYF. The DNA of the CDR3 is TGTGCCAGCAGCCAAGACAGCCTAAGCTCCTACGAGCAGTACTTC.